Listed below are T cell receptor beta chains from one sample, sequenced in a study of shared clonotypes between healthy human individuals. The table came from immunoSEQ multiplex PCR; TCRdb's copy has only in-frame clones and leaves some out. The table has fewer than 600,000 clones, 79% seen once. The sequenced sample was PBMCs. These receptors all come from a woman aged 40 to 50 in good health. Some clones in this sample may be carry-over from other donors' samples. The CDR3 runs from the conserved cysteine through the conserved F or W. The D gene is left open where the match is weak. Clone sizes are given selectively: once, few, many, or a class where the clone is expanded.

v_gene	abundance	j_gene	d_gene	CDR3nt	CDR3aa
TRBV6-6	NA	TRBJ2-2	NA	TGTGCCAGCAGTTACCCCTCAGGGGTACTCACCGGGGAGCTGTTTTTT	CASSYPSGVLTGELFF
TRBV9	NA	TRBJ2-7	TRBD2	TGTGCCAGCAGCGTAGCCGGCGGGAGTTCATACGAGCAGTACTTC	CASSVAGGSSYEQYF
TRBV27	once	TRBJ2-5	NA	TGTGCCAGCAGTTCTTCCGGGACCTCAGAGACCCAGTACTTC	CASSSSGTSETQYF
TRBV6-5	NA	TRBJ1-5	NA	TGTGCCAGCAGTAACAATCAGCCCCAGCATTTT	CASSNNQPQHF
TRBV29-1	NA	TRBJ1-1	TRBD1	TGCAGCGTTGATGAACAGGGGACCACTGAAGCTTTCTTT	CSVDEQGTTEAFF
TRBV29-1	NA	TRBJ2-5	TRBD1	TGCAGCGCCGGACAGGGGGCGCGGTTTGGCGCCCAGTACTTC	CSAGQGARFGAQYF
TRBV7-3	NA	TRBJ1-1	NA	TGTGCCAGCAGCTCCCAGAGAGGTCGGGAAGCTTTCTTT	CASSSQRGREAFF
TRBV7-9	NA	TRBJ2-7	TRBD2	TGTGCCAGCAGCTTGGCTAGCGGGAGGGCTTCCTTCGTCCACGAGCAGTACTTC	CASSLASGRASFVHEQYF
TRBV6-4	many	TRBJ2-3	TRBD2	TGTGCCAGCAGTGACTCGAGTGGGAGGGCAGATACGCAGTATTTT	CASSDSSGRADTQYF
TRBV11-2	NA	TRBJ2-4	TRBD2	TGTGCCAGCAGCGCGACTAGCGGGAGTGACATTCAGTACTTC	CASSATSGSDIQYF
TRBV4-1	NA	TRBJ1-1	TRBD1	TGCGCCAGCAGCCACCGACAGGGGATGAACACTGAAGCTTTCTTT	CASSHRQGMNTEAFF
TRBV5-1	NA	TRBJ2-3	NA	TGCGCCAGCAGCTTGGAGGACAGTACCACAGATACGCAGTATTTT	CASSLEDSTTDTQYF
TRBV27	NA	TRBJ2-7	NA	TGTGCCAGCAGTGGGTTATACGAGCAGTACTTC	CASSGLYEQYF
TRBV2	few	TRBJ2-5	TRBD1	TGTGCCAGCAGTGATCGGGGACAGGCTCAAGAGACCCAGTACTTC	CASSDRGQAQETQYF
TRBV9	NA	TRBJ2-3	NA	TGTGCCAGCAGCGTGTTCTGGGACACAGATACGCAGTATTTT	CASSVFWDTDTQYF
TRBV7-2	NA	TRBJ2-7	NA	TGTGCCAGCAGCTCAAGCGGAGGCCCCTACGAGCAGTACTTC	CASSSSGGPYEQYF
TRBV2	NA	TRBJ2-7	TRBD1	TGTGCCAGCAGTGAAGCTACCTCAGGGGGACAGGACGAGCAGTACTTC	CASSEATSGGQDEQYF
TRBV27	once	TRBJ2-1	NA	TGTGCCAGCAGTTTCCGGCCCCGCGGGAATGAGCAGTTCTTC	CASSFRPRGNEQFF
TRBV5-4	NA	TRBJ2-5	TRBD1	TGTGCCAGCAGGAGATCGACAGGGGAAGAGACCCAGTACTTC	CASRRSTGEETQYF